What follows is one T cell receptor (beta chain) and its context. The CDR3 covers 14 residues. J was trimmed by 8 bases and V by 3 bases; bases with no gene match: 6. CDR1 and CDR2 from the germline V gene are DFQATT and SNEGSKA (reference sequence). The data were taken from a study of blood T cells in healthy people across ages. Every donor provided 7.5 to 10 milliliters of peripheral blood. Isolation per sample recovered at least 7 million PBMCs. The use of a sample-barcoded 5' primer and a J-beta primer mix characterized a second PCR of about 7 to 12 cycles. TCRdb ran MiXCR on the 5' RACE reads and lists one entry per CDR3 protein. The sample holds about a million distinct CDR3 sequences, 35% to 40% seen once.

This TCR derives from a man younger than 35 in good health. Sequencing used blood. This rearrangement joins TRBV20-1 to TRBJ1-6; 8 bases are a match to TRBD1. In DNA form, the CDR3 reads TGCAGTGCTAGGGGCAGGGGGCGGGATTCACCCCTCCACTTT. It translates to CSARGRGRDSPLHF.